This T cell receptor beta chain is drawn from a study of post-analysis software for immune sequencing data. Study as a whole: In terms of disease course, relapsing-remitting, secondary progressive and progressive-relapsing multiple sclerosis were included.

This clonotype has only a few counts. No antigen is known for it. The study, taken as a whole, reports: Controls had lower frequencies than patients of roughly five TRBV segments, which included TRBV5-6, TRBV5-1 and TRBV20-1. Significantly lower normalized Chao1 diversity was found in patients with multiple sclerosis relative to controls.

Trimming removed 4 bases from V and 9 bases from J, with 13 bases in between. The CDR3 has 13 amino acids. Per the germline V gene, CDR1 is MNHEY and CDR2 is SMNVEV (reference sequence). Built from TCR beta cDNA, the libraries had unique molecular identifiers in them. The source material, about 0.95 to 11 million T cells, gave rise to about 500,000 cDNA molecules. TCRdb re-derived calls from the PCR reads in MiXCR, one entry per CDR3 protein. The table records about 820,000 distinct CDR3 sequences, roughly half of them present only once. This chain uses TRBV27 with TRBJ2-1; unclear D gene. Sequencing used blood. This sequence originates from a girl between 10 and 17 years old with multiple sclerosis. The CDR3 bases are TGTGCCAGCAGTTCGCCGCCGTCGGGTGAGCAGTTCTTC. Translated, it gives CASSSPPSGEQFF.